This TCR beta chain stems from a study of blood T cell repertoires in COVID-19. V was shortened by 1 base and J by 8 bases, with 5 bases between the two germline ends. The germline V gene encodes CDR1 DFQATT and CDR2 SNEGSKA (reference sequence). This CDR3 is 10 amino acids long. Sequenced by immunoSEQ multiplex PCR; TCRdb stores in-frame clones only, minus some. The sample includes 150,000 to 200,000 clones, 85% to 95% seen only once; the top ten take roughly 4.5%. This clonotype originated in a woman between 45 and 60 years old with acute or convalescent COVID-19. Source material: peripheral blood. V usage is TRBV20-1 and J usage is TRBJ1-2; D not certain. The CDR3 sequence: CSARVRGYTF. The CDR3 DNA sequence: TGCAGTGCTAGAGTTCGGGGCTACACCTTC.